The clone carrying this T cell receptor beta chain was seen repeatedly, ten times or more. Antigen: not known. The data originate from a study of regulatory T cells in long-lasting Graves disease. About the research overall: Recently diagnosed Graves' patients had received antithyroid drugs for under 3 months.

Relying on iRepertoire HTBI primers and Arm-PCR of CDR3 regions, the team built TCR beta libraries. In TCRdb, the multiplex PCR reads were re-called with MiXCR into one record per CDR3 protein. Among around 400,000 distinct CDR3 sequences listed, 15% to 18% were seen once. V was clipped by 4 bases and J by 2 bases, with 18 bases between them. Germline CDR1 SEHNR, CDR2 FQNEAQ (reference sequence). CDR3 length: 17 amino acids. Sample time point: newly diagnosed GD, antithyroid drugs for less than 3 months. Preparation of the TCR library used RNA extracted from PBMCs. Graves' disease diagnoses used American Thyroid Association guidelines. Study findings and constraints: Persistent disease was characterized by preferential usage of TRBV28, TRBJ1-2 and TRBJ2-5.

The clonotype originates from a female donor with Graves disease. This chain connects TRBV7-9 to TRBJ2-4, with TRBD1 as a possible D gene (5 bases). The sequencing here drew on peripheral blood mononuclear cells (PBMCs), taken at new diagnosis, from a patient treated with antithyroid drugs. In DNA form, the CDR3 reads TGTGCCAGCAGCTCCGATGGGGCCCTCTCTTCCAAAAACATTCAGTACTTC. Amino acid sequence: CASSSDGALSSKNIQYF.